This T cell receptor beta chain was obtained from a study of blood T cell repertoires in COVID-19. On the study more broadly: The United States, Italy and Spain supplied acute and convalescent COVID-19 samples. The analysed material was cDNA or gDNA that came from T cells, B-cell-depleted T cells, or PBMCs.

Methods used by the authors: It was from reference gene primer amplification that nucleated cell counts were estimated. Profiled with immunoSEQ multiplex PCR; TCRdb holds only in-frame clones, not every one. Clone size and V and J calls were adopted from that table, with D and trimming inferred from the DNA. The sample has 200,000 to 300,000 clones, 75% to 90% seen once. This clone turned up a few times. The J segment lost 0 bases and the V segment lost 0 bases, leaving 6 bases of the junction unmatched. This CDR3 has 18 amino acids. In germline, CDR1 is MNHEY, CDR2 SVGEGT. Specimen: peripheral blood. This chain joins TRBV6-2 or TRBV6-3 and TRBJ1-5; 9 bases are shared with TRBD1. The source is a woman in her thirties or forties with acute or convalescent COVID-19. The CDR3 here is CASSYSRDREPSNQPQHF. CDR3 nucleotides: TGTGCCAGCAGTTACTCCCGGGACAGGGAACCTAGCAATCAGCCCCAGCATTTT.